The next 14 T cell receptor beta chains were all read from a single sample in a study of CD8 T cells in Susac syndrome. After extraction with the RNeasy kit, about 0.5 to 1 ug of the RNA was reverse transcribed using random hexamers. TCRdb recomputed calls from the immunoSEQ multiplex PCR reads with MiXCR, one row per CDR3 protein. This sample carries around 160,000 distinct CDR3 sequences, approximately 94% of them seen once, and the ten largest clones take about 0.095%. Sequencing input: CD4+ T cells from PBMCs. These receptors were collected from a human donor with multiple sclerosis.

The chain links TRBV12-3 or TRBV12-4 to TRBJ2-5; 7 bases are a match to TRBD2. The CDR3 runs 14 residues. V shed 3 bases and J 4 bases; nucleotides not matched to a gene: 5. The CDR3 DNA is TGTGCCAGCAGTTTTAGGTTAGCGGGAGAGACCCAGTACTTC. This codes for CASSFRLAGETQYF.

CDR3 sequence reads: CATSPGQHTDTQYF. The CDR3 nucleotides are TGTGCCACCAGCCCGGGACAGCACACAGATACGCAGTATTTT. The chain employs TRBV15 and TRBJ2-3; 7 positions agree with TRBD1. V shed 5 bases, J shed 2 bases, and the junction held 4 bases outside the gene matches. Germline V gene data show CDR1 as LNHNV and CDR2 as YYDKDF (reference sequence). The CDR3 has 14 amino acids. Supplemented by reference TRBV15 and TRBJ2-3, the full variable domain reads DAMVIQNPRYQVTQFGKPVTLSCSQTLNHNVMYWYQQKSSQAPKLLFHYYDKDFNNEADTPDNFQSRRPNTSFCFLDIRSPGLGDTAMYLCATSPGQHTDTQYFGPGTRLTVL.

The chain employs TRBV5-1 and TRBJ1-1; 9 bases match TRBD1. The CDR3 spans 15 residues. V shed 5 bases, J shed 5 bases, and the junction held 10 bases outside the gene matches. The germline CDR1 and CDR2 sequences are SGHRS and YFSETQ. CDR3 loop: CASRPTGGWATEAFF. CDR3 in DNA: TGCGCCAGCAGACCAACAGGGGGCTGGGCTACTGAAGCTTTCTTT. Full variable domain (remainder filled in from reference TRBV5-1 and TRBJ1-1): KAGVTQTPRYLIKTRGQQVTLSCSPISGHRSVSWYQQTPGQGLQFLFEYFSETQRNKGNFPGRFSGRQFSNSRSEMNVSTLELGDSALYLCASRPTGGWATEAFFGQGTRLTVV.

J is TRBJ1-2 and V is TRBV28, with D maybe TRBD1 (5 bases). CDR3 length: 14 amino acids. CDR1 and CDR2 (germline): MDHEN, SYDVKM. With 3 bases removed from V and 5 bases from J, the gap between germline ends came to 13 bases. In DNA, the CDR3 is TGTGCCAGCAGTTTGGCAAGGGGCAAGTATGGCTACACCTTC. Its translation: CASSLARGKYGYTF.

This rearrangement joins TRBV29-1 to TRBJ2-1; a possible D gene is TRBD2 (5 bases). V lost 0 bases, J lost 9 bases, and 9 bases lay in between. The CDR3 is 12 amino acids. Germline lookup yields CDR1 SQVTM and CDR2 ANQGSEA. For the CDR3, the DNA is TGCAGCGTTGAAGAAAGACGGGGTGAGCAGTTCTTC. Protein: CSVEERRGEQFF.

The V call is TRBV2, the J call TRBJ2-7, with 7 bases lining up with TRBD1. The germline V gene encodes CDR1 SNHLY and CDR2 FYNNEI. The length of the CDR3 is 13 residues. Losses at the gene ends were 7 bases for V and 10 bases for J; bases not matched to a gene: 13. As DNA, the CDR3 is TGTGCCAGCACGTCGGGACAGAACCTACGTCAGTACTTC. This encodes CASTSGQNLRQYF.

The chain recombines TRBV29-1 with TRBJ2-3; D perhaps matches TRBD2 (6 bases). CDR1 is SQVTM and CDR2 is ANQGSEA in the germline V gene. The V end was cut by 3 bases, the J end by 7 bases, with 17 bases between. CDR3 size: 14 residues. This chain's CDR3 is CSVDRRVSSNTQYF. The CDR3 bases are TGCAGCGTTGATAGGAGGGTATCTTCCAATACGCAGTATTTT.

The chain uses TRBV7-2 and TRBJ2-4; D might be TRBD2 (5 bases). This CDR3 is built from 13 residues. Germline V CDR1 and CDR2: SGHTA, FQGNSA. Between the trimmed V and J ends, which lost 4 bases and 9 bases, there was a span of 13 bases. This CDR3 reads CASSSAGVSIQYF. For the CDR3, the DNA is TGTGCCAGCAGCTCCGCCGGGGTTAGCATTCAGTACTTC.

The genes are TRBV25-1 and TRBJ2-7; 8 bases are shared with TRBD1. Looked up from germline, CDR1 is MGHDK and CDR2 is SYGVNS. Trimming took 1 base from V and 4 from J; bases not matched to a gene: 6. The CDR3 consists of 15 residues. CDR3 DNA sequence: TGTGCCAGCAGTGAATCGACAGGGGTTTTTTACGAGCAGTACTTC. Encoded protein: CASSESTGVFYEQYF.

This clonotype was observed a handful of times. This chain uses TRBV6-5 with TRBJ1-3; D gene ambiguous. The CDR3 runs to 11 residues. CDR1 is MNHEY, CDR2 SVGAGI, per germline. The ends were cut back, 5 bases at V and 4 bases at J, with 3 bases in the middle. DNA of the CDR3: TGTGCCAGCAGTCAAGGAAACACCATATATTTT. The encoded protein is CASSQGNTIYF.

The genes are TRBV29-1 and TRBJ1-3; tentatively, D is TRBD1 (5 bases). The CDR3 has 12 residues. Trimming stripped 7 bases from V and 3 bases from J, with 10 bases between. Looked up from germline, CDR1 is SQVTM and CDR2 is ANQGSEA. CDR3 region: CSAGDFGNTIYF. The CDR3 bases are TGCAGCGCGGGGGACTTTGGAAACACCATATATTTT.

The chain combines TRBV29-1 with TRBJ1-2; no clear D gene. The V gene lost 6 bases and the J gene lost 5 bases, with 19 bases spanning the gap. Germline CDR1 and CDR2: SQVTM and ANQGSEA. CDR3 length: 14 residues. This CDR3 is CSVQRPPGVYGYTF. The DNA of the CDR3 is TGCAGCGTCCAACGCCCCCCGGGAGTTTATGGCTACACCTTC.

The chain has TRBV18 and TRBJ2-3, with D hard to call. Germline values: CDR1 KGHSH, CDR2 LQKENI. The CDR3 spans 14 residues. V gave up 6 bases and J gave up 2 bases, with 12 bases separating them. In DNA, the CDR3 is TGTGCCAGCTCGCAAACGGAACTCACAGATACGCAGTATTTT. Translating gives CASSQTELTDTQYF.

The J gene is TRBJ1-2, the V gene TRBV20-1; no clear D gene. CDR3 size: 14 residues. Trimming removed 5 bases at V and 4 bases at J, with 17 bases between. The germline V gene has CDR1 DFQATT and CDR2 SNEGSKA (reference sequence). CDR3 in amino acids: CSAGSGTQTYGYTF. The CDR3 coding sequence is TGCAGTGCTGGATCAGGAACCCAAACCTATGGCTACACCTTC.